The rows below give T cell receptor beta chains drawn from one sample of a study of blood T cell repertoires in COVID-19. Clones were sequenced by immunoSEQ multiplex PCR, and TCRdb holds only the in-frame ones, with some missing. This sample yields some 300,000 clones, of which roughly 90% are seen a single time; around 0.98% belongs to the top ten. The sample consisted of peripheral blood. Receptor source: a middle-aged woman with COVID-19, enrolled during active disease. Both conserved end residues are part of each CDR3. Fields, in order: V gene, J gene, D gene, clone size, CDR3 protein, CDR3 DNA. A D gene is named only where the DNA matches it firmly. Where a row states a size, it is once, few, many or the class of an expanded clone; other rows omit it.

>TRBV7-9|TRBJ1-3|NA|NA
CASSSGGTLVSGNTIYF
TGTGCCAGCAGCTCCGGGGGTACGCTTGTCTCTGGAAACACCATATATTTT
>TRBV7-8|TRBJ1-1|NA|NA
CASSLFWGGSNTEAFF
TGTGCCAGCAGCTTATTTTGGGGGGGGTCAAACACTGAAGCTTTCTTT
>TRBV5-1|TRBJ1-1|NA|NA
CASLTEQNTEAFF
TGCGCCAGCCTGACAGAACAGAACACTGAAGCTTTCTTT
>TRBV20-1|TRBJ2-7|NA|NA
CSEQVINEQYF
TGCAGTGAGCAGGTAATCAACGAGCAGTACTTC
>TRBV7-6|TRBJ2-7|NA|NA
CASSPRQSYEQYF
TGTGCCAGCAGCCCGAGACAGAGCTACGAGCAGTACTTC
>TRBV9|TRBJ2-7|TRBD1|NA
CASSVGDRGGGEQYF
TGTGCCAGCAGCGTAGGGGACAGGGGAGGGGGCGAGCAGTACTTC
>TRBV27|TRBJ1-2|NA|few
CASSLNREHGYTF
TGTGCCAGCAGTTTAAACAGGGAGCATGGCTACACCTTC
>TRBV21-1|TRBJ2-1|NA|NA
CASRGGSYNEQFF
TGTGCCAGCAGAGGCGGCTCCTACAATGAGCAGTTCTTC
>TRBV7-6|TRBJ1-5|NA|NA
CASSLGPRVDQPQHF
TGTGCCAGCAGCTTAGGGCCGAGGGTTGATCAGCCCCAGCATTTT
>TRBV5-6|TRBJ1-4|TRBD1|NA
CASSLGWTGGEKLFF
TGTGCCAGCAGCTTGGGCTGGACAGGGGGAGAAAAACTGTTTTTT
>TRBV6-5|TRBJ1-2|NA|NA
CASSRSGDSYGYTF
TGTGCCAGCAGCCGATCGGGAGATTCATATGGCTACACCTTC
>TRBV6-6|TRBJ2-7|NA|NA
CASSYGGSMVYEQYF
TGTGCCAGCAGTTATGGGGGCTCCATGGTCTACGAGCAGTACTTC
>TRBV29-1|TRBJ2-1|TRBD1|NA
CSVGQGASYNEQFF
TGCAGCGTGGGACAGGGGGCGTCCTACAATGAGCAGTTCTTC
>TRBV4-3|TRBJ1-1|NA|NA
CASSQATKNTEAFF
TGCGCCAGCAGCCAAGCCACAAAGAACACTGAAGCTTTCTTT
>TRBV7-2|TRBJ2-7|NA|NA
CASSLLLAGTHEQYF
TGTGCCAGCAGCCTATTATTGGCAGGAACCCACGAGCAGTACTTC
>TRBV2|TRBJ1-6|TRBD1|NA
CASSGTGTEITGNSPLHF
TGTGCCAGCAGTGGTACCGGGACAGAAATTACTGGTAATTCACCCCTCCACTTT
>TRBV7-2|TRBJ1-5|TRBD1|NA
CASARGTGRNQPQHF
TGTGCCAGCGCCAGGGGGACAGGAAGGAATCAGCCCCAGCATTTT
>TRBV5-6|TRBJ2-1|TRBD2|once
CASSLGWTSGRADEQFF
TGTGCCAGCAGCTTGGGTTGGACTAGCGGGAGGGCCGATGAGCAGTTCTTC
>TRBV30|TRBJ1-5|NA|NA
CAWSVLTGYQPQHF
TGTGCCTGGAGTGTACTTACAGGGTACCAGCCCCAGCATTTT
>TRBV5-1|TRBJ1-1|NA|once
CASSPIGAVTEAFF
TGCGCCAGCAGCCCGATTGGGGCAGTAACTGAAGCTTTCTTT
>TRBV15|TRBJ1-1|NA|NA
CATSRGGSEAFF
TGTGCCACCAGCAGAGGAGGGAGTGAAGCTTTCTTT
>TRBV28|TRBJ2-2|TRBD1|NA
CASSFWTGSNGELFF
TGTGCCAGCAGTTTTTGGACAGGGAGCAACGGGGAGCTGTTTTTT
>TRBV6-2/TRBV6-3|TRBJ2-1|NA|NA
CASSHGGPQFF
TGTGCCAGCAGTCACGGGGGGCCCCAGTTCTTC
>TRBV21-1|TRBJ2-4|NA|NA
CASSKGNRGAKNIQYF
TGTGCCAGCAGCAAAGGTAACAGGGGAGCCAAAAACATTCAGTACTTC
>TRBV3-1/TRBV3-2|TRBJ2-5|NA|NA
CASSRTAGDGQETQYF
TGTGCCAGCAGCAGGACTGCAGGGGACGGCCAAGAGACCCAGTACTTC
>TRBV7-2|TRBJ1-2|NA|NA
CASSPTTRRSGGYTF
TGTGCCAGCAGCCCCACTACGAGACGTTCTGGTGGCTACACCTTC
>TRBV5-5|TRBJ1-1|NA|NA
CASSTPESTEAFF
TGTGCCAGCAGCACCCCGGAGAGCACTGAAGCTTTCTTT
>TRBV7-8|TRBJ1-4|NA|NA
CASSFGRRGEKLFF
TGTGCCAGCAGCTTTGGCAGAAGAGGCGAAAAACTGTTTTTT
>TRBV29-1|TRBJ2-2|NA|NA
CSVGQALGTGELFF
TGCAGCGTTGGACAGGCCCTTGGGACCGGGGAGCTGTTTTTT
>TRBV10-3|TRBJ2-7|TRBD1|NA
CAISPGQGNGAYPGDF
TGTGCCATCAGTCCGGGACAGGGAAATGGCGCATACCCAGGGGACTTC
>TRBV19|TRBJ2-7|TRBD1|NA
CASSIGTGLYEQYF
TGTGCCAGTAGTATTGGGACAGGGCTCTACGAGCAGTACTTC
>TRBV5-5|TRBJ1-4|TRBD1|NA
CASSLEPTGQGRGKLFF
TGTGCCAGCAGCTTGGAACCTACGGGACAGGGACGGGGAAAACTGTTTTTT
>TRBV27|TRBJ2-1|TRBD2|NA
CASSRTSGGAQGDEQFF
TGTGCCAGCAGTAGGACTAGCGGGGGGGCCCAGGGAGATGAGCAGTTCTTC
>TRBV4-3|TRBJ2-1|TRBD2|NA
CASSQDGGGGTNSYNEQFF
TGCGCCAGCAGCCAAGATGGCGGGGGAGGGACTAACTCCTACAATGAGCAGTTCTTC
>TRBV5-1|TRBJ2-1|TRBD2|NA
CASSLREGHLYEQFF
TGCGCCAGCAGCTTGAGGGAGGGCCATTTATATGAGCAGTTCTTC
>TRBV14|TRBJ1-1|NA|NA
CASSRKMRAFGDTEAFF
TGTGCCAGCAGCCGAAAAATGAGGGCCTTCGGAGACACTGAAGCTTTCTTT
>TRBV12-3/TRBV12-4|TRBJ2-3|NA|NA
CASTYSPDTQYF
TGTGCCAGCACCTATTCCCCAGATACGCAGTATTTT
>TRBV10-1|TRBJ2-7|NA|once
CASALGAGLPSYEQYF
TGCGCCAGCGCCCTAGGGGCGGGACTCCCCTCCTACGAGCAGTACTTC
>TRBV28|TRBJ1-2|NA|NA
CAAGAGYGYTF
TGTGCCGCGGGGGCAGGCTATGGCTACACCTTC
>TRBV6-2/TRBV6-3|TRBJ2-7|NA|NA
CASSYRRDSYEQYF
TGTGCCAGCAGTTATCGGAGGGACAGCTACGAGCAGTACTTC
>TRBV9|TRBJ2-1|TRBD2|NA
CASSVDPLAGVQNEQFF
TGTGCCAGCAGCGTAGACCCGTTAGCGGGAGTTCAGAATGAGCAGTTCTTC
>TRBV30|TRBJ1-1|NA|NA
CAWSVPPQAEAFF
TGTGCCTGGAGTGTACCCCCACAGGCTGAAGCTTTCTTT
>TRBV19|TRBJ1-5|TRBD1|NA
CASQLGGTGNQPQHF
TGTGCCAGTCAACTCGGGGGGACAGGAAATCAGCCCCAGCATTTT
>TRBV27|TRBJ1-4|NA|NA
CASSLRDNPLGKLFF
TGTGCCAGCAGTTTAAGGGACAACCCCCTGGGTAAACTGTTTTTT
>TRBV5-1|TRBJ2-3|NA|NA
CASRPGPGGTDTQYF
TGCGCCAGCCGCCCTGGCCCGGGTGGCACAGATACGCAGTATTTT
>TRBV7-2|TRBJ1-1|NA|NA
CASSVWGRGIREAFF
TGTGCCAGCAGCGTCTGGGGGAGGGGTATCCGCGAAGCTTTCTTT
>TRBV6-6|TRBJ2-5|NA|NA
CASTPEEVHFWETQYF
TGTGCCAGCACCCCGGAGGAGGTGCACTTTTGGGAGACCCAGTACTTC
>TRBV27|TRBJ1-2|TRBD1|NA
CASSNTGGEGIIYGYTF
TGTGCCAGCAGTAACACAGGGGGCGAAGGGATAATCTATGGCTACACCTTC
>TRBV29-1|TRBJ1-2|TRBD1|NA
CSVTGGTNYGYTF
TGCAGCGTTACAGGGGGCACCAACTATGGCTACACCTTC
>TRBV12-3/TRBV12-4|TRBJ2-7|NA|NA
CASSLNWGVEQYF
TGTGCCAGCAGTTTAAATTGGGGAGTCGAGCAGTACTTC
>TRBV7-7|TRBJ2-7|NA|NA
CASSPGQPYEQYF
TGTGCTAGCAGCCCTGGACAGCCCTACGAGCAGTACTTC
>TRBV9|TRBJ1-2|NA|NA
CASSVASRGAAYGYTF
TGTGCCAGCAGCGTAGCCTCGCGGGGAGCGGCCTATGGCTACACCTTC
>TRBV2|TRBJ2-7|TRBD2|NA
CASTEGGLAGIYEQYF
TGTGCCAGCACCGAAGGAGGACTAGCGGGGATCTACGAGCAGTACTTC
>TRBV28|TRBJ1-1|TRBD1|NA
CASSFLDRGLTEAFF
TGTGCCAGCAGTTTCCTGGACAGGGGGCTCACTGAAGCTTTCTTT
>TRBV5-1|TRBJ1-2|NA|NA
CASSFYRDGYTF
TGCGCCAGCAGCTTCTACAGGGATGGCTACACCTTC